This TCR beta chain stems from a study of blood T cells in healthy people across ages. A second PCR, run for about 6 to 11 cycles, used a sample-barcoded 5' primer plus a J-beta primer mix. Using its own MiXCR run on the 5' RACE reads, TCRdb lists one record per CDR3 protein. This table holds just over 1 million distinct CDR3 sequences, 35% to 50% found once. A word on this clonotype: Its antigen is currently unknown.

Study-wide points: Both higher diversity and more naive CD4+ cells marked long-lived donors when set against aged donors. Diversity estimates from one million T cells were considered underestimates.

Germline V gives CDR1 SGHTA, CDR2 FQGNSA. V was cut by 5 bases and J by 2 bases, with 17 bases left in between. The CDR3 has 16 residues. Sequences were obtained from blood. The TCR sequence derives from a woman aged 55-70 years in good health. The V gene is TRBV7-2, the J gene TRBJ2-3, with D maybe TRBD2 (6 bases). CDR3 sequence reads: CASSPGGLATTDTQYF. The CDR3 DNA is TGTGCCAGCAGCCCCGGTGGCCTAGCGACCACAGATACGCAGTATTTT.